Sequencing of this TCR beta chain was carried out in a study of CD8 T cells in ankylosing spondylitis. A single record per CDR3 protein comes from TCRdb applying MiXCR to the 5' RACE reads. Of roughly 190,000 distinct CDR3 sequences in the sample, about 13% were seen once. In germline, CDR1 is SGHTA, CDR2 FQGNSA. V lost 5 bases, J lost 4 bases, and 15 bases lay in between. This CDR3 is 14 amino acids long. The J gene is TRBJ2-7, the V gene TRBV7-2, with D unclear. The TCR originated in a male donor with ankylosing spondylitis or in good health (not recorded which). The sample comprised blood, either unsorted or a sorted T cell fraction (not recorded which). The CDR3 is CASSPPAEWYEQYF. In DNA form, the CDR3 reads TGTGCCAGCAGCCCTCCCGCGGAGTGGTACGAGCAGTACTTC.